These 29 T cell receptor beta chains came from one sample sequenced in a study of technical replicates of blood from a handful of donors (dated by TCRdb to the late 2010s). The library came from the immunoSEQ multiplex PCR assay. Here the immuneACCESS table is served through TCRdb, limited to in-frame sequences with V and J called. Missing clones are a known gap in these copies; in checked studies unresolved V genes cover under half, and the rest lacks a known reason. The sample data list 55,000 to 75,000 clones, and less than 95% of these were observed just once. Of the sample, 2.5% to 3.5% is held by the ten largest clones. Sequences were obtained from PBMCs. The receptors were gathered from a human donor in good health. Some clones in this sample may be carry-over from other donors' samples.

V usage is TRBV6-1 and J usage is TRBJ1-4; 8 positions agree with TRBD1. Per germline, CDR1 MNHNS and CDR2 SASEGT. The CDR3 has 14 residues. Unmatched junction bases numbered 6, after V lost 8 bases and J lost 4 bases. The DNA for the CDR3 is TGTGCCAGCGGCTACAGGGGGAGTAATGAAAAACTGTTTTTT. Protein: CASGYRGSNEKLFF.

The chain carries TRBV7-6 and TRBJ2-1; D uncertain. V lost 5 bases, J lost 5 bases, and 13 bases lay in between. Germline-derived CDR1 and CDR2 are SGHVS and FNYEAQ. The CDR3 is 14 amino acids. CDR3 sequence reads: CASSLNNRDNEQFF. CDR3 coding DNA: TGTGCCAGCAGCCTGAACAACAGAGACAATGAGCAGTTCTTC.

The chain joins TRBV2 to TRBJ2-1; no clear D gene. The V and J ends lost 3 bases and 0 bases respectively, with 6 bases between them. Per germline, CDR1 SNHLY and CDR2 FYNNEI. This CDR3 spans 14 amino acids. CDR3 nucleotides: TGTGCCAGCAGTGATTTGAGCTCCTACAATGAGCAGTTCTTC. It specifies CASSDLSSYNEQFF.

The J gene is TRBJ2-7, the V gene TRBV7-2; weak D call: TRBD2 (5 bases). From germline, CDR1 is SGHTA and CDR2 FQGNSA. V lost 5 bases, J lost 0 bases, and 14 bases lay in between. The CDR3 totals 15 residues. The CDR3 DNA reads TGTGCCAGCAGCCCGTCCGGGGTGAGCTCCTACGAGCAGTACTTC. This sequence encodes CASSPSGVSSYEQYF.

The chain links TRBV6-5 to TRBJ2-4; 11 bases line up with TRBD1. CDR3 size: 15 residues. Germline V gives CDR1 MNHEY, CDR2 SVGAGI. V lost 6 bases and J lost 3; bases outside the gene matches: 4. The CDR3 DNA reads as TGTGCCAGCAGCACGGGACAGGGGGGCAAAAACATTCAGTACTTC. It encodes CASSTGQGGKNIQYF.

This chain connects TRBV27 to TRBJ1-2, with D unclear. V shed 6 bases and J shed 4 bases, with 9 bases lying between them. Germline values: CDR1 MNHEY, CDR2 SMNVEV (reference sequence). The CDR3 is 12 amino acids. Written as DNA, the CDR3 is TGTGCCAGCAGCCTAGGCACCTATGGCTACACCTTC. This sequence encodes CASSLGTYGYTF.

This chain connects TRBV7-2 to TRBJ2-3; D might be TRBD2 (5 bases). The germline V and J ends were trimmed by 5 bases and 0 bases, with 12 bases remaining between them. This CDR3 spans 15 amino acids. The germline V gene encodes CDR1 SGHTA and CDR2 FQGNSA. The CDR3 DNA is TGTGCCAGCAGCCTAAGCGGTACAAGCACAGATACGCAGTATTTT. It is translated as CASSLSGTSTDTQYF.

This chain links TRBV5-6 with TRBJ2-1; tentatively, D is TRBD1 (6 bases). Deletions cut 0 bases from V and 8 bases from J, with 18 bases between. Germline loops: CDR1 SGHDT, CDR2 YYEEEE. The CDR3 length is 16 residues. CDR3 nucleotides: TGTGCCAGCAGCTTGGTTGGGGGCCAACGAGGTTATGAGCAGTTCTTC. Translation: CASSLVGGQRGYEQFF.

The chain joins TRBV7-6 to TRBJ1-1, with 9 bases fitting TRBD1. Unmatched junction bases numbered 5, after V lost 5 bases and J lost 1 base. CDR1 and CDR2 from the germline V gene are SGHVS and FNYEAQ. The CDR3 has 15 residues. Here the CDR3 DNA reads TGTGCCAGCAGCCCCGGACAGGGGAGGAACACTGAAGCTTTCTTT. This codes for CASSPGQGRNTEAFF.

The rearrangement joins TRBV7-8 to TRBJ1-4; D might be TRBD1 (6 bases). With 5 bases removed from V and 8 bases from J, the gap between germline ends came to 12 bases. Germline V gene sequence: CDR1 SGHVS, CDR2 FQNEAQ. The CDR3 extends over 13 amino acids. CDR3 bases: TGTGCCAGCAGCCTCCGGACAGAGGAAAAACTGTTTTTT. It yields the protein CASSLRTEEKLFF.

The V and J genes are TRBV10-3 and TRBJ1-1; no definite D call. CDR3 size: 13 residues. Germline V CDR1 and CDR2: ENHRY, SYGVKD. The V gene lost 5 bases and the J gene lost 5 bases, with 12 bases spanning the gap. The CDR3 is CAISRETRTEAFF. In DNA, the CDR3 is TGTGCCATCAGTCGGGAGACGCGGACTGAAGCTTTCTTT.

The J gene is TRBJ2-7, the V gene TRBV18; a weak D match, TRBD1 (5 bases). This CDR3 is 14 amino acids long. Germline-derived CDR1 and CDR2 are KGHSH and LQKENI. V lost 4 bases, J lost 1 base, and 11 bases lay in between. The CDR3 sequence is CASSRLGQSYEQYF. CDR3 DNA: TGTGCCAGCTCACGACTCGGACAATCCTACGAGCAGTACTTC.

The chain recombines TRBV29-1 with TRBJ2-3; TRBD2 aligns across 10 bases. Germline lookup yields CDR1 SQVTM and CDR2 ANQGSEA. With 6 bases clipped from V and 3 bases from J, the junction kept 9 bases outside the gene matches. The CDR3 loop spans 15 amino acids. The CDR3, as DNA: TGCAGCGTATCCCCAGCGGGGGGGGGAACAGATACGCAGTATTTT. Its protein is CSVSPAGGGTDTQYF.

The V gene is TRBV19, the J gene TRBJ1-1; 9 positions match TRBD1. V shed 5 bases and J 8 bases; nucleotides not matched to a gene: 6. Per germline, CDR1 LNHDA and CDR2 SQIVND (reference sequence). The CDR3 has 13 amino acids. The CDR3 nucleotides read TGTGCCAGTAGTGTGCGAGGGACAGGGGAAGCTTTCTTT. This encodes CASSVRGTGEAFF.

This CDR3 reads CASSENGQGRYQHF. CDR3 in DNA: TGTGCCAGCAGTGAAAACGGCCAGGGTAGATACCAGCATTTT. J is TRBJ1-5 and V is TRBV25-1, with TRBD1 as a possible D gene (5 bases). Germline V gives CDR1 MGHDK, CDR2 SYGVNS. With 2 bases removed from V and 12 bases from J, the gap between germline ends came to 17 bases. The CDR3 covers 14 residues. The full variable domain, with the rest looked up from reference TRBV25-1 and TRBJ1-5, is EADIYQTPRYLVIGTGKKITLECSQTMGHDKMYWYQQDPGMELHLIHYSYGVNSTEKGDLSSESTVSRIRTEHFPLTLESARPSHTSQYLCASSENGQGRYQHFGDGTRLSIL.

V and J are TRBV6-5 and TRBJ2-7; 9 bases line up with TRBD2. CDR1 and CDR2 from the germline V gene are MNHEY and SVGAGI. The CDR3 consists of 13 residues. The V gene end was trimmed by 5 bases and the J gene end by 6 bases; junction bases not matched to a gene: 5. The CDR3 DNA sequence: TGTGCCAGCAGTCAGGCTAGCGGGACCGAGCAGTACTTC. Translation gives CASSQASGTEQYF.

This clone was detected once. The V gene is TRBV2, the J gene TRBJ2-3; D is possibly TRBD2 (7 bases). Trimming cost V 8 bases and J 10 bases, with 13 bases left between them. CDR3 length equals 11 residues. From germline, CDR1 is SNHLY and CDR2 FYNNEI. CDR3 protein: CASRGGGAQYF. DNA for the CDR3: TGTGCCAGCCGAGGGGGGGGCGCGCAGTATTTT.

The rearrangement links TRBV2 to TRBJ1-2; D not certain. The CDR3 has 14 amino acids. CDR1 and CDR2 (germline): SNHLY, FYNNEI. V lost 6 bases and J 6 bases, leaving 17 bases between the germline ends. CDR3 nucleotides: TGTGCCAGCAGCGCGACCCAGCGGGTCGATGGCTACACCTTC. Its protein is CASSATQRVDGYTF.

The chain combines TRBV18 with TRBJ2-7, with 8 bases matching TRBD1. Trimming took 3 bases from V and 6 from J; bases not matched to a gene: 7. The germline gives CDR1 KGHSH, CDR2 LQKENI. The CDR3 has 14 amino acids. CDR3 sequence reads: CASSPGQGVGEQYF. The CDR3 nucleotides read TGTGCCAGCTCACCTGGACAGGGTGTCGGCGAGCAGTACTTC.

The rearrangement joins TRBV4-1 to TRBJ1-2; D remains unclear. This CDR3 spans 15 amino acids. The V gene's germline CDR1 is MGHRA and CDR2 YSYEKL. The V end lost 2 bases, the J end lost 2 bases, and 12 bases lay between the germline ends. The CDR3 DNA is TGCGCCAGCAGCCAATCTTACGGCGGGAACTATGGCTACACCTTC. Translating it yields CASSQSYGGNYGYTF.

The V and J genes are TRBV5-1 and TRBJ1-2; 8 nucleotides match TRBD1. Germline loops: CDR1 SGHRS, CDR2 YFSETQ. This CDR3 has 14 residues. J lost 6 bases, V lost 4 bases, and 8 bases had no gene match. The CDR3 bases are TGCGCCAGCAGCCTCGGGACAGGCATCGATGGCTACACCTTC. As protein: CASSLGTGIDGYTF.

This clone was seen more than once but under ten times. The V gene is TRBV19, the J gene TRBJ2-1; 12 bases are a match to TRBD1. The CDR3 consists of 14 residues. The V gene's germline CDR1 is LNHDA and CDR2 SQIVND (reference sequence). Unmatched junction bases numbered 9, after V lost 8 bases and J lost 10 bases. This CDR3 is CASSGTGGRREQFF. In DNA form, the CDR3 reads TGTGCCAGTTCCGGGACAGGGGGCCGGCGGGAGCAGTTCTTC.

This sequence joins TRBV2 and TRBJ1-4; D is possibly TRBD1 (5 bases). The V end lost 7 bases, the J end lost 8 bases, and 11 bases lay between the germline ends. The CDR3 has 12 amino acids. CDR1 and CDR2 (germline): SNHLY, FYNNEI. As DNA, the CDR3 is TGTGCCAGCATGGGAGGGGAGGAAAAACTGTTTTTT. This sequence encodes CASMGGEEKLFF.

The chain couples TRBV7-3 to TRBJ2-7, with 9 bases matching TRBD2. Germline V gene lookup returns CDR1 SGHTA and CDR2 FQGTGA. This CDR3 spans 15 amino acids. With 0 bases clipped from V and 6 bases from J, the junction kept 6 bases outside the gene matches. The CDR3 coding sequence is TGTGCCAGCAGCTTAACGCCTAGCGGGAACAGCGAGCAGTACTTC. Its translation: CASSLTPSGNSEQYF.

The chain is built from TRBV9 and TRBJ2-2; the match to TRBD2 covers 10 bases. This CDR3 is 15 amino acids long. Losses at the gene ends were 4 bases for V and 4 bases for J; bases not matched to a gene: 4. Germline CDR1 reads SGDLS; CDR2 reads YYNGEE. CDR3: CASSLAGDGTGELFF. CDR3 DNA: TGTGCCAGCAGCCTAGCGGGAGATGGCACCGGGGAGCTGTTTTTT.

This clone was detected once. V and J are TRBV5-6 and TRBJ1-1; TRBD1 matches at 12 bases. Germline V gene sequence: CDR1 SGHDT, CDR2 YYEEEE. J lost 9 bases, V lost 3 bases, and 18 bases had no gene match. This CDR3 contains 18 residues. CDR3 coding DNA: TGTGCCAGCAGCTGGGGAGGTATTGGGACAGGGGGCGCAGGGAAAGCTTTCTTT. Translated, it gives CASSWGGIGTGGAGKAFF.

The V gene is TRBV7-9, the J gene TRBJ1-4, with TRBD1 as a possible D gene (6 bases). V lost 5 bases and J 5 bases, leaving 15 bases between the germline ends. From germline, CDR1 is SEHNR and CDR2 FQNEAQ (reference sequence). The CDR3 totals 15 residues. The CDR3: CASSVWTEVNEKLFF. The CDR3 coding sequence is TGTGCCAGCAGCGTATGGACAGAGGTGAATGAAAAACTGTTTTTT.

The rearrangement links TRBV27 to TRBJ2-3; 9 bases are a match to TRBD1. Per the germline V gene, CDR1 is MNHEY and CDR2 is SMNVEV (reference sequence). Trimming at V came to 3 bases and at J to 0 bases, leaving 7 bases not matched to a gene. The CDR3 totals 17 residues. For the CDR3, the DNA is TGTGCCAGCAGTTTGCTGACAGGGGGGCTGAGCACAGATACGCAGTATTTT. This translates into CASSLLTGGLSTDTQYF.

The chain recombines TRBV11-2 with TRBJ1-4; D possibly corresponds to TRBD1 (5 bases). The CDR3 length is 16 residues. The ends were cut back, 6 bases at V and 6 bases at J, with 20 bases in the middle. The germline V gene has CDR1 SGHAT and CDR2 FQNNGV. The CDR3 nucleotides are TGTGCCAGCAGTTTGATAACCGGGGGTGGCGATGAAAAACTGTTTTTT. As protein: CASSLITGGGDEKLFF. Full variable domain (missing parts from reference TRBV11-2 and TRBJ1-4): EAGVAQSPRYKIIEKRQSVAFWCNPISGHATLYWYQQILGQGPKLLIQFQNNGVVDDSQLPKDRFSAERLKGVDSTLKIQPAKLEDSAVYLCASSLITGGGDEKLFFGSGTQLSVL.